The next 8 T cell receptor beta chains were all read from a single sample in a study of cytomegalovirus exposure and HLA in healthy donors. PCR employed 60 Vbeta and 13 Jbeta primers. Produced via immunoSEQ multiplex PCR; TCRdb's table is partial and in-frame only. The sample consists of approximately 38,000 clones, roughly 80% of them appearing once. The specimen sequenced was PBMCs. Receptors originate from a woman between 18 and 29 years old in good health and CMV-seropositive.

The chain links TRBV28 to TRBJ2-7; TRBD2 agrees at 10 bases. V lost 8 bases and J lost 0; bases outside the gene matches: 7. Germline V gene data show CDR1 as MDHEN and CDR2 as SYDVKM. The CDR3 is 15 amino acids. This CDR3 reads CASGIASGGSYEQYF. The CDR3 DNA reads as TGTGCCAGCGGAATCGCTAGCGGGGGCTCCTACGAGCAGTACTTC.

CDR3 amino acids: CASSAPRGEKLFF. CDR3 DNA: TGTGCCAGCAGCGCCCCGCGGGGGGAAAAACTGTTTTTT. The chain combines TRBV9 with TRBJ1-4; tentatively, D is TRBD1 (5 bases). Germline CDR1 is SGDLS and CDR2 is YYNGEE. The CDR3 consists of 13 residues. The V and J ends lost 3 bases and 8 bases respectively, with 11 bases between them.

V usage is TRBV12-5 and J usage is TRBJ1-1; unclear D gene. Trimming took 6 bases from V and 6 from J, leaving 14 bases between them. Germline V gene data show CDR1 as LGHNT and CDR2 as FRNRAP. CDR3 length: 13 residues. The CDR3 here is CASGTGRGAEAFF. In DNA, the CDR3 is TGTGCTAGTGGGACGGGTCGTGGCGCTGAAGCTTTCTTT.

This clone was counted only a few times. The chain uses TRBV7-8 and TRBJ2-7, with a weak D call TRBD2 (5 bases). The CDR3 runs to 14 residues. The V end lost 1 base, the J end lost 7 bases, and 14 bases lay between the germline ends. Germline CDR1 and CDR2: SGHVS and FQNEAQ. The CDR3 DNA reads TGTGCCAGCAGCTTAGAGGCGCTCTCGGGGGAGCAGTACTTC. Translation gives CASSLEALSGEQYF.

The V gene is TRBV27, the J gene TRBJ2-5, with 9 positions matching TRBD2. This CDR3 is built from 15 residues. Germline CDR1 reads MNHEY; CDR2 reads SMNVEV (reference sequence). V shed 2 bases and J 4 bases; nucleotides not matched to a gene: 5. The CDR3 loop reads CASSLQAGGRETQYF. CDR3 nucleotides: TGTGCCAGCAGTTTACAAGCGGGAGGACGAGAGACCCAGTACTTC.

This chain uses TRBV9 with TRBJ2-5; TRBD2 aligns across 8 bases. The CDR3 runs to 15 residues. Germline V gene data show CDR1 as SGDLS and CDR2 as YYNGEE. J lost 1 base, V lost 0 bases, and 2 bases had no gene match. CDR3 amino acids: CASSVAGGAQETQYF. The CDR3 region has the DNA TGTGCCAGCAGCGTAGCCGGGGGGGCCCAAGAGACCCAGTACTTC.

V gene TRBV7-3 combines with J gene TRBJ2-1; 11 nucleotides line up with TRBD2. The CDR3 length is 15 residues. Looked up from germline, CDR1 is SGHTA and CDR2 is FQGTGA. Trimming cost V 6 bases and J 5 bases; bases outside gene matches: 6. This CDR3 reads CASSPASGGHNEQFF. The CDR3 DNA sequence: TGTGCCAGCAGTCCGGCTAGCGGGGGGCACAATGAGCAGTTCTTC.

The J gene is TRBJ2-1, the V gene TRBV28, with 11 bases fitting TRBD2. V gave up 6 bases and J gave up 4 bases; unmatched junction bases: 14. Germline V gene sequence: CDR1 MDHEN, CDR2 SYDVKM. The length of the CDR3 is 18 residues. The CDR3 sequence is CASRRTTSGVTRYNEQFF. DNA for the CDR3: TGTGCCAGCAGACGAACGACTAGCGGGGTTACACGTTACAATGAGCAGTTCTTC.